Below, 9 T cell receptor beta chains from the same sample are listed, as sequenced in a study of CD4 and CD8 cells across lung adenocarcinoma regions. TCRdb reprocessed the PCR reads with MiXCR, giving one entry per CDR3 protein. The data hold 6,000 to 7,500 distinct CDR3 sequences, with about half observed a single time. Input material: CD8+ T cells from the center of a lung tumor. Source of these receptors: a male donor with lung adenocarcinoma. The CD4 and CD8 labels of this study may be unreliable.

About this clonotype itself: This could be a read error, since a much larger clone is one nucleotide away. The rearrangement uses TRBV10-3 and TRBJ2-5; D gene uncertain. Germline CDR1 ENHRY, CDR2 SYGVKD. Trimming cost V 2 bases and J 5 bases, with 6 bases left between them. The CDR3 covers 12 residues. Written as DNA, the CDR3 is TGTGCCATCAGTGAGGTACGGGAGACCCAGTACTTC. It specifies CAISEVRETQYF.

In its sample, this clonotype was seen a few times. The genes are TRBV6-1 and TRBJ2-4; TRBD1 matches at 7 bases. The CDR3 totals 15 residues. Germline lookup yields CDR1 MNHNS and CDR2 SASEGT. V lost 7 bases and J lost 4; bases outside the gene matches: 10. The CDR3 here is CASIEVPGGKNIQYF. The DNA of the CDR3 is TGTGCCAGCATCGAGGTTCCAGGGGGTAAAAACATTCAGTACTTC.

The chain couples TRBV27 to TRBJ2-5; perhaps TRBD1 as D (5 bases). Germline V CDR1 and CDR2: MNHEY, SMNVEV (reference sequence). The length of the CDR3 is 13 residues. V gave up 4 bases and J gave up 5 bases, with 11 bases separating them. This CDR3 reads CASSSDRGETQYF. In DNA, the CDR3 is TGTGCCAGCAGTTCCGACAGAGGCGAGACCCAGTACTTC.

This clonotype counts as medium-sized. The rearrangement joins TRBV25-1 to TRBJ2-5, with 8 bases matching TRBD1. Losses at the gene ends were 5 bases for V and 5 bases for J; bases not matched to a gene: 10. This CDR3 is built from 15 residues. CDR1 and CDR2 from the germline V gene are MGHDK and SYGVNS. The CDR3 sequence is CASSPGTGWEETQYF. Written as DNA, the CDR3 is TGTGCCAGCAGTCCCGGGACAGGATGGGAGGAGACCCAGTACTTC.

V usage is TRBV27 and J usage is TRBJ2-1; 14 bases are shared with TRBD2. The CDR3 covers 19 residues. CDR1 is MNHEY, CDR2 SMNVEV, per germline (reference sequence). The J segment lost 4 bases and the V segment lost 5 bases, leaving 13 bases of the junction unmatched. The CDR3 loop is CASSRFSGGLAGGYNEQFF. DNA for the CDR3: TGTGCCAGCAGTCGTTTCTCAGGCGGACTAGCGGGAGGTTACAATGAGCAGTTCTTC.

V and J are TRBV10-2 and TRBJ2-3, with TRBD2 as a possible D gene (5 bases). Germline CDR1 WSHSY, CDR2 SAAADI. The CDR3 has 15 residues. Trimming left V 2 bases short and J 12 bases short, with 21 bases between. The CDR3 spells CASSEDRASTDIQYF. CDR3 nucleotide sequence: TGCGCCAGCAGTGAGGACCGAGCTAGCACAGATATTCAGTATTTT.

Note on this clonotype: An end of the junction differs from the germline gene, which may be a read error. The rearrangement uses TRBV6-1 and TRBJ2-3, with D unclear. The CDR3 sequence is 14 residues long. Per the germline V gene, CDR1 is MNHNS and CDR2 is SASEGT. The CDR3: CGSTGPSGKDTQYF. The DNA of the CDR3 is TGTGGCAGCACGGGCCCGTCTGGCAAAGACACGCAGTACTTT.

The CDR3 sequence is CASSLLRSLAGYNEQFF. CDR3 in DNA: TGTGCCAGCAGTTTATTACGGAGTCTAGCGGGTTACAATGAGCAGTTCTTC. The V gene is TRBV27, the J gene TRBJ2-1, with 8 bases that match TRBD2. V was pared by 1 base and J by 4 bases, with 9 bases of the junction left unmatched. Germline V gives CDR1 MNHEY, CDR2 SMNVEV (reference sequence). The CDR3 loop spans 17 amino acids.

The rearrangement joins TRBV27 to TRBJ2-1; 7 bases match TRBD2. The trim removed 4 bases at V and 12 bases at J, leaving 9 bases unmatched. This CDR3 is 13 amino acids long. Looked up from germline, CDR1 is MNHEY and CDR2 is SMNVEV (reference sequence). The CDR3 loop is CASSSARLAGQFF. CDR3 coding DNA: TGTGCCAGCAGTTCTGCTAGACTAGCCGGGCAGTTCTTC.